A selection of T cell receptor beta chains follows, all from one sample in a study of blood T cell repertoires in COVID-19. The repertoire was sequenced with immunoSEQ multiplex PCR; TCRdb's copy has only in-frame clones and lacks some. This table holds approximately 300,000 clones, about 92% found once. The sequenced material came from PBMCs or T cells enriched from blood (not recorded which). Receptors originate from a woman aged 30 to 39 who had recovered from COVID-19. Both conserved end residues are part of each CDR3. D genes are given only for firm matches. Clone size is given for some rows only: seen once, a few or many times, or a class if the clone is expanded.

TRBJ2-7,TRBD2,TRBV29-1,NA,CSVEGSEGLAYEQYF
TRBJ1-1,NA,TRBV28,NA,CASSLPRTEMNTEAFF
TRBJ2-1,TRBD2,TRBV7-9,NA,CASSLLWREGQFF
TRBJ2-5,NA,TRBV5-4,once,CASSGPGYQETQYF
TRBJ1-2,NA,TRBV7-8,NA,CASSSGRTLNYGYTF
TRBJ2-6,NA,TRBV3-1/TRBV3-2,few,CASSQGQGANVLTF
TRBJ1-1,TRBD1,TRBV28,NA,CASSLGQMNTEAFF
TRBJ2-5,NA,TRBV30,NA,CAWSRGHGQETQYF
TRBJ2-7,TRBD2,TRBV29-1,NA,CSVGGLANSYEQYF
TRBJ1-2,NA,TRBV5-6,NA,CASSLALTGYGYTF
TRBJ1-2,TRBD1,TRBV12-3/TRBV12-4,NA,CASSRDRVTSYTF
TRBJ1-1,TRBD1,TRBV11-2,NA,CASSLEQGARRAFF
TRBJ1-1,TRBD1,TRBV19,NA,CASSGQGAEAFF
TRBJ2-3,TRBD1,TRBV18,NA,CASSLTGTGMRNTDTQYF
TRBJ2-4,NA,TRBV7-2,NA,CASSLGAGEGNIQYF
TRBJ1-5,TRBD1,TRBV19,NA,CASRPTGLNNQPQHF
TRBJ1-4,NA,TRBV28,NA,CASSLGQATNEKLFF
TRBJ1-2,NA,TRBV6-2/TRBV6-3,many,CASSYSGLTGTRGYTF
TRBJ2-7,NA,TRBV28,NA,CASSDARGGQYF
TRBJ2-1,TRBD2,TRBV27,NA,CASSFSTSGRGEQFF
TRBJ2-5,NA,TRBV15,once,CATSRDLGDLQTQYF
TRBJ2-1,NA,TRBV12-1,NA,CASSGERGRNEQFF
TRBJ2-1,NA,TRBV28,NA,CASSLTAYNEQFF
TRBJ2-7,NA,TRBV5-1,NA,CASSLGQATYEQYF
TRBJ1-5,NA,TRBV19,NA,CASSMRGRVIRQPQHF
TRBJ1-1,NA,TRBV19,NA,CASSTGTLNTEAFF
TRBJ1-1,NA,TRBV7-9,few,CASSQQGNTEAFF
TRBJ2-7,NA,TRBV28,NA,CASSDRNSYEQYF
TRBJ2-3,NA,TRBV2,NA,CASSLTGEGDTQYF
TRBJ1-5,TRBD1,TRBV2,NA,CASSEGQGWQPQHF
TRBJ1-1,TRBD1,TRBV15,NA,CATSAEITGVSEAFF
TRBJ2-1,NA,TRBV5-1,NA,CASSDDSIDNEQFF
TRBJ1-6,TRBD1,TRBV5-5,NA,CASSLSGQGAASRSPLHF
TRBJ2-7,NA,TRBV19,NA,CASSIGGGYYEQYF
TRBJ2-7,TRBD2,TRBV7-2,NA,CASSSFATSGSYEQYF
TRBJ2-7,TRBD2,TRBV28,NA,CASSTSGRPYEQYF
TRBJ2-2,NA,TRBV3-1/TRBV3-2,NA,CASSQDTLLAGLTGELFF
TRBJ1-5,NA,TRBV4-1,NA,CASSQVRTAYSNQPQHF
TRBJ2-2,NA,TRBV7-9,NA,CASSSTGAGIGGELFF
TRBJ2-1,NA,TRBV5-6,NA,CASSLELTARSEQFF
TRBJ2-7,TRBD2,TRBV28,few,CASTPGGSYEQYF
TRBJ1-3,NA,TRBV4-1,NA,CASSQDLVGGTIYF
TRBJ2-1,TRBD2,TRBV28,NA,CASSSRGGPGFHEQFF
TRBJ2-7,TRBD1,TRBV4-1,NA,CASSHAAGGHEQYF
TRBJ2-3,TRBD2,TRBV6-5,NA,CARDSGRAGGDTQYF
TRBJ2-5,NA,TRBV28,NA,CASSLTGTLGGETQYF
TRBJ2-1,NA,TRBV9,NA,CASSVDSTGRSYNEQFF
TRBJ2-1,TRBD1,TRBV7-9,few,CASSAGQGKHNEQFF
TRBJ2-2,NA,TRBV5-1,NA,CASSETIPPGELFF
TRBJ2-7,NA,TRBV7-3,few,CASSLSQDGEQYF
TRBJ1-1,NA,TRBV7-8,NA,CASSLLVNTEAFF
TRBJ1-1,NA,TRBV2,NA,CASSEAENTEAFF
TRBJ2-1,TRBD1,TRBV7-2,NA,CASSTTGQAYNEQFF